The 28 T cell receptor beta chains below come from one sample, sequenced in a study of tumor-infiltrating lymphocytes in primary liver carcinoma (dated by TCRdb to about 2017). The listed sequencing device is Illumina HiSeq 2500. Using a constant-region primer and ProtoScript II reverse transcriptase, TCRbeta-specific cDNA was reverse-transcribed from about 540 ng total RNA. The TCRbeta libraries were prepared through three rounds of nested multiplex PCR following a slightly modified ARM-PCR procedure. Each of the first two PCR rounds ran for about 10 cycles and used multiplex TRBV1-TRBV30 forward primers together with a Cbeta reverse primer. TCRdb reran the public reads through fastp at Q25 and MiXCR, keeping productive beta chains. When rows share a CDR3 protein, they turn into one entry using the most common DNA and genes. Within this sample are some 320,000 distinct CDR3 sequences, with approximately 65% of them counted one time only. The biggest ten clones account for roughly 9% of the sample.

TRIzol reagent was used to extract blood RNA from unsorted whole blood, while the DNeasy Blood & Tissue kit provided the germline DNA. The specimen was peripheral blood. The receptors stem from a man aged 35 to 55 with primary liver carcinoma and hepatitis B virus infection.

In the case of this clonotype: A much larger clone is a single base away; this may be a read error. The chain links TRBV6-1 to TRBJ2-1; D is tentatively TRBD1 or TRBD2 (5 bases each). From germline, CDR1 is MNHNS and CDR2 SASEGT. The CDR3 loop spans 17 amino acids. The CDR3 region is CAGSPRVGAFSYNEQFF. DNA for the CDR3: TGTGCCGGCAGCCCGAGGGTCGGGGCCTTTTCCTACAATGAGCAGTTCTTC.

This clonotype has just one count. A much larger clone lies one base from this, so it may be a read error. The chain joins TRBV29-1 to TRBJ2-3, with D possibly TRBD2 on 5 matching bases. There are 14 residues in the CDR3. Germline V gives CDR1 SQVTM, CDR2 ANQGSEA. V was shortened by 5 bases and J by 0 bases, with 12 bases between the two germline ends. CDR3 sequence reads: CSVSSRVSTDTQYF. The CDR3 coding sequence is TGCAGCGTTTCTAGCCGGGTTAGCACAGATACGCAGTATTTT.

Comment on this clonotype: This CDR3 is missing its conserved last phenylalanine or tryptophan, likely due to a read error. The chain joins TRBV4-3 to TRBJ2-7, with D perhaps assigned TRBD1 or TRBD2 (5 bases each). The germline CDR1 and CDR2 sequences are LGHNA and YSLEER. The CDR3 covers 15 residues. With 0 bases removed from V and 4 bases from J, the gap between germline ends came to 13 bases. The CDR3 DNA is TGCGCCAGCAGCCAAGAAACGGGACCTTCTTACGAGCAGTACCTC. Protein sequence: CASSQETGPSYEQYL.

Of note for this clonotype: A much larger clone lies a single base off, so this may be a read error. V usage is TRBV29-1 and J usage is TRBJ2-7, with TRBD1 matching 7 bases. The J segment lost 5 bases and the V segment lost 3 bases, leaving 7 bases of the junction unmatched. CDR1 is SQVTM and CDR2 is ANQGSEA in the germline V gene. This CDR3 region has 13 residues. The CDR3 coding sequence is TGCAGCGTTGACGCACAGGGGCTCGACGAGCAGTACTTC. It codes for CSVDAQGLDEQYF.

The chain couples TRBV6-5 to TRBJ2-1; D gene uncertain. The J call may not be correct, given that the DNA end is closer to TRBJ2-4. CDR1 and CDR2 (germline): MNHEY, SVGAGI. The CDR3 totals 12 residues. CDR3 nucleotide sequence: TGTGCCAACAGCTCAGACATTTACGATCAGTACTTC. It encodes CANSSDIYDQYF.

Details on this clonotype: A much larger clone sits a single nucleotide away, making a read error possible. The chain uses TRBV6-6 and TRBJ2-3; D may be TRBD1 (7 bases). Trimming cost V 5 bases and J 5 bases, with 14 bases left between them. The CDR3 spans 14 residues. In germline, CDR1 is MNHNY, CDR2 SVGAGI (reference sequence). The CDR3 here is CASSRQGGIDTQYF. Written as DNA, the CDR3 is TGTGCCAGCAGTCGACAGGGCGGGATAGATACGCAGTATTTT.

This clonotype was seen only a few times. Possible read error: a much larger clone is one base away. This chain connects TRBV6-5 to TRBJ2-7; the D is unclear. This CDR3 is 11 amino acids long. CDR1 MNHEY and CDR2 SVGAGI come from the germline V gene. V lost 6 bases to trimming and J lost 6 bases, with 9 bases between them. This CDR3 is CASSSGGEQYF. DNA for the CDR3: TGTGCCAGCAGCTCCGGCGGCGAGCAGTACTTC.

This clonotype showed up just a few times. This sequence joins TRBV7-3 and TRBJ2-3; the match to TRBD1 covers 7 bases. The V segment lost 4 bases and the J segment 5 bases; nucleotides outside the gene matches: 9. Germline CDR1 SGHTA, CDR2 FQGTGA. This CDR3 has 15 amino acids. The CDR3 sequence is CASSSRGGAGDTQYF. The CDR3 region has the DNA TGTGCCAGCAGCTCACGAGGGGGCGCGGGAGATACGCAGTATTTT.

The CDR3 nucleotides are TGTGCCGGTTCGGGACTAGCGGGAGTCAATGAGCAGTTCTTC. Its protein is CAGSGLAGVNEQFF. The chain links TRBV5-5 to TRBJ2-1; TRBD2 aligns across 14 bases. V gave up 10 bases and J gave up 6 bases; unmatched junction bases: 6. The CDR3 is 14 residues long. Germline CDR1 is SGHKS and CDR2 is YYEKEE (reference sequence).

V gene TRBV5-4 combines with J gene TRBJ2-2; 10 bases are shared with TRBD1. There are 16 residues in the CDR3. The V segment lost 3 bases and the J segment 5 bases; nucleotides outside the gene matches: 7. The V gene's germline CDR1 is SGHNT and CDR2 YYREEE (reference sequence). The CDR3 coding sequence is TGTGCCAGCAGCTGCCAGACAGGGGGCTATACCGGGGAGCTGTTTTTT. The encoded protein is CASSCQTGGYTGELFF.

With regard to this clonotype: A read error may account for a junction end that differs from germline. V is TRBV12-3 or TRBV12-4 and J is TRBJ2-1; tentative D call: TRBD1 (6 bases). CDR3 size: 11 residues. CDR3 coding DNA: TGTGCCGGCAGTTTAGGGGGAGAGCAGTTCTTC. Encoded protein: CAGSLGGEQFF.

A note on this clonotype: This may arise from a read error, as a much more abundant clone is one base away. J is TRBJ2-7 and V is TRBV6-8; D possibly matches TRBD1 or TRBD2 (5 bases each). There are 15 residues in the CDR3. Germline V gives CDR1 MNHGY, CDR2 SAAAGT. The CDR3 loop is CAGSYRSGQTYEQYF. CDR3 DNA sequence: TGTGCCGGCAGTTATCGTTCGGGGCAGACATACGAGCAGTACTTC.

As to this clonotype: A read error may produce the germline difference seen at one junction end. This chain links TRBV5-1 with TRBJ2-2, with D perhaps TRBD1 (5 bases). This CDR3 spans 14 amino acids. From germline, CDR1 is SGHRS and CDR2 YFSETQ. This CDR3 reads CASSSQGNTGELFF. Here the CDR3 DNA reads TGTGCCAGCAGCTCCCAGGGAAACACCGGGGAGCTGTTTTTT.

To note about this clonotype: A much larger clone differs by one base, so this may be a read error. CDR3 loop: CTSSPSAGGEQFF. The DNA for the CDR3 is TGTACCAGCAGCCCCTCGGCGGGAGGTGAGCAGTTCTTC. The genes are TRBV28 and TRBJ2-1; TRBD2 aligns across 8 bases. The V gene's germline CDR1 is MDHEN and CDR2 SYDVKM. The length of the CDR3 is 13 residues.

The V gene is TRBV30, the J gene TRBJ2-7; D gene ambiguous. This CDR3 has 11 amino acids. Germline CDR1 reads GTSNPN; CDR2 reads SVGIG (reference sequence). The V end was cut by 4 bases, the J end by 5 bases, with 9 bases between. The CDR3 sequence: CAWNRVDEQYF. DNA for the CDR3: TGTGCCTGGAATAGGGTGGACGAGCAGTACTTC.

J is TRBJ2-3 and V is TRBV5-1, with 7 positions matching TRBD1. Germline assignment: CDR1 SGHRS and CDR2 YFSETQ. The CDR3 loop spans 15 amino acids. J was trimmed by 1 base and V by 3 bases; bases with no gene match: 5. The CDR3 sequence is CASSSYGTGTDTQYF. The CDR3 nucleotides read TGCGCCAGCAGCTCGTACGGGACAGGCACAGATACGCAGTATTTT.

This clonotype was found a few times. V is TRBV4-2 and J is TRBJ2-3; 7 bases map to TRBD2. The junction had 7 bases not matched to a gene; V was cut back by 1 base and J by 3 bases. Germline CDR1 LGHNA, CDR2 YNFKEQ. The CDR3 consists of 16 residues. The CDR3 region has the DNA TGTGCCAGCAGCCAAGTTATCGGCGGGAGTACAGATACGCAGTATTTT. It codes for CASSQVIGGSTDTQYF.

Only one count was recorded for this clonotype. The rearrangement joins TRBV6-1 to TRBJ2-1, with 12 bases lining up with TRBD2. The length of the CDR3 is 15 residues. J gave up 11 bases and V 6 bases, and 11 bases lay outside the gene matches. Germline V lookup: CDR1 MNHNS, CDR2 SASEGT. In nucleotides, the CDR3 is TGTGCCAGCAGCCCTGGACTAGCGGGGTTGGTTAAGCAGTTCTTC. It is translated as CASSPGLAGLVKQFF.

The chain has TRBV30 and TRBJ2-2; a possible D gene is TRBD2 (5 bases). The CDR3 is 14 residues long. Germline loops: CDR1 GTSNPN, CDR2 SVGIG (reference sequence). Deletions cut 0 bases from V and 6 bases from J, with 11 bases between. In DNA, the CDR3 is TGTGCCTGGAGTGTACGGGTGGGAGCCGGGGAGCTGTTTTTT. Protein product: CAWSVRVGAGELFF.

V is TRBV7-9 and J is TRBJ2-2; D uncertain. The germline V gene encodes CDR1 SEHNR and CDR2 FQNEAQ (reference sequence). This CDR3 has 15 amino acids. Trimming cost V 3 bases and J 0 bases, with 8 bases left between them. The CDR3 region is CASSFSLSNTGELFF. The CDR3 coding sequence is TGTGCCAGCAGCTTTAGTCTATCGAACACCGGGGAGCTGTTTTTT.

This clonotype was counted only a few times. The chain employs TRBV28 and TRBJ2-2, with D perhaps TRBD1 or TRBD2 (5 bases each). Deletions cut 3 bases from V and 5 bases from J, with 16 bases between. This CDR3 is built from 16 residues. Per germline, CDR1 MDHEN and CDR2 SYDVKM. DNA for the CDR3: TGTGCCAGCAGTTTTTCGGGACCCTTGGGGACCGGGGAGCTGTTTTTT. This codes for CASSFSGPLGTGELFF.

Remarks on this clonotype: At one end, the junction sequence differs from germline, possibly due to a read error. In nucleotides, the CDR3 is TGTGTCAGCAGTCATCGGGCCGGGGAGCTGTTTTTT. Translation: CVSSHRAGELFF. The chain carries TRBV6-5 and TRBJ2-2; D unresolved. The length of the CDR3 is 12 residues. Germline lookup yields CDR1 MNHEY and CDR2 SVGAGI.

With respect to this clonotype: Germline and junction disagree at one end, which may indicate a read error. The chain is built from TRBV11-2 and TRBJ2-2, with no clear D. The length of the CDR3 is 14 residues. Per the germline V gene, CDR1 is SGHAT and CDR2 is FQNNGV. CDR3 sequence: CASSLRQHTEELFF. CDR3 coding DNA: TGTGCCAGCAGCTTAAGGCAGCACACCGAGGAGTTGTTTTTT.

V is TRBV4-2 and J is TRBJ2-7; perhaps TRBD2 as D (5 bases). Germline values: CDR1 LGHNA, CDR2 YNFKEQ. Trimming removed 3 bases at V and 6 bases at J, with 15 bases between. This CDR3 is built from 14 residues. The CDR3 nucleotides are TGTGCCAGCAGCCACCAGGAACTAGTCCGCGAGCAGTACTTC. Encoded protein: CASSHQELVREQYF.

This clonotype was seen a single time. The rearrangement uses TRBV14 and TRBJ2-3; tentative D call: TRBD1 (5 bases). This CDR3 contains 13 residues. The V end lost 4 bases, the J end lost 6 bases, and 11 bases lay between the germline ends. CDR1 and CDR2 (germline): SGHDN, FVKESK. CDR3 in amino acids: CASSLVGQDTQYF. CDR3 sequence (DNA): TGTGCCAGCAGCCTAGTGGGGCAGGATACGCAGTATTTT.

This chain joins TRBV5-1 and TRBJ2-7; 8 nucleotides align to TRBD1. CDR1 is SGHRS and CDR2 is YFSETQ in the germline V gene. V was pared by 3 bases and J by 5 bases, with 4 bases of the junction left unmatched. This CDR3 is 13 amino acids long. The CDR3 region is CASSWTGSHEQYF. In DNA form, the CDR3 reads TGCGCCAGCAGCTGGACAGGGAGTCACGAGCAGTACTTC.

Notes on this clonotype: Just one base apart from a much larger clone, this may be a read error. The gene calls are TRBV4-2 and TRBJ2-5; TRBD2 is a possible D gene (6 bases). Germline values: CDR1 LGHNA, CDR2 YNFKEQ. Deletions cut 1 base from V and 1 base from J, with 7 bases between. The CDR3 has 14 amino acids. The CDR3 nucleotides read TGTGCCAGCAGCCAAGGGCGGGGCCAAGAGACCCAGTACTTC. This gives the protein CASSQGRGQETQYF.

In this sample, this clonotype turned up a few times. This rearrangement joins TRBV5-1 to TRBJ1-1; 8 bases match TRBD1. The CDR3 covers 14 residues. Per the germline V gene, CDR1 is SGHRS and CDR2 is YFSETQ. Trimming removed 4 bases from V and 5 bases from J; junction bases left unmatched: 7. The CDR3 loop is CASSPQGVGTEAFF. CDR3 sequence (DNA): TGCGCCAGCAGCCCACAGGGGGTGGGTACTGAAGCTTTCTTT.